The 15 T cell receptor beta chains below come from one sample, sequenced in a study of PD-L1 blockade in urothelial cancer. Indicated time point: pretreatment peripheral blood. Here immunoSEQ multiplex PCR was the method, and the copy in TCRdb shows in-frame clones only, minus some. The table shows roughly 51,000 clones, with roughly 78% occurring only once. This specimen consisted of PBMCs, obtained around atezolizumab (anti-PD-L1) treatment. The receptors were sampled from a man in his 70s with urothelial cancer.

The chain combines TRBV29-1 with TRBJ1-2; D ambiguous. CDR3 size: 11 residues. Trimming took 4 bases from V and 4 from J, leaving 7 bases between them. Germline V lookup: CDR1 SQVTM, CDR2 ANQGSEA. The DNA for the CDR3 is TGCAGCGTTGGGCTCCTCTATGGCTACACCTTC. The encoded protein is CSVGLLYGYTF.

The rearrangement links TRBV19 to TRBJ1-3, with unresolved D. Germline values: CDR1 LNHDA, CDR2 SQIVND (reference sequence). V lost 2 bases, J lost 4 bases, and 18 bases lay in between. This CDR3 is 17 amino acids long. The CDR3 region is CASSILPGREEGNTIYF. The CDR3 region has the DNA TGTGCCAGTAGTATACTCCCTGGACGGGAGGAAGGAAACACCATATATTTT.

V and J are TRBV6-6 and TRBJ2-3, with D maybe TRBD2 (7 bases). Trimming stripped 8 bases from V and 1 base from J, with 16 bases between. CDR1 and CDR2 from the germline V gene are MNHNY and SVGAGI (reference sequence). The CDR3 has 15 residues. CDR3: CASLGGRGGTDTQYF. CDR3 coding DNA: TGTGCCAGCTTAGGGGGGAGGGGGGGCACAGATACGCAGTATTTT.

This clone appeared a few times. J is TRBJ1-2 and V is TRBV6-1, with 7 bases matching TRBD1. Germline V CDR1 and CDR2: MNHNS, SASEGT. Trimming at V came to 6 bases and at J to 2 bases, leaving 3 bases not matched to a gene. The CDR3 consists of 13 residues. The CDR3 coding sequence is TGTGCCAGCAGAGGACAGGCCAACTATGGCTACACCTTC. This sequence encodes CASRGQANYGYTF.

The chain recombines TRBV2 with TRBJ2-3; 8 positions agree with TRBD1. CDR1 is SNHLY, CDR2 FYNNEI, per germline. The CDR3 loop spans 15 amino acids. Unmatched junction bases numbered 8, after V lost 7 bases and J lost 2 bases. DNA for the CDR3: TGTGCCAGCATTTTAGACAGGGGCTACACAGATACGCAGTATTTT. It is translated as CASILDRGYTDTQYF.

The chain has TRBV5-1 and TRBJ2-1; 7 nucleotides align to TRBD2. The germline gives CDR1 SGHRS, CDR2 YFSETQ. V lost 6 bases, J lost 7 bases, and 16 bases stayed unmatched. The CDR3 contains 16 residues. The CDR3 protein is CASTKGPAGVQNEQFF. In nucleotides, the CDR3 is TGCGCCAGCACCAAGGGCCCGGCGGGAGTCCAAAATGAGCAGTTCTTC.

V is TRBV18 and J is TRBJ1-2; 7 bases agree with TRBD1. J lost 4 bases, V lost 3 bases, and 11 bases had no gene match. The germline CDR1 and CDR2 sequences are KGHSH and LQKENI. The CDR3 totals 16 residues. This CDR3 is CASSPGPAGGLYGYTF. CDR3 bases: TGTGCCAGCTCACCTGGACCGGCAGGGGGTCTCTATGGCTACACCTTC.

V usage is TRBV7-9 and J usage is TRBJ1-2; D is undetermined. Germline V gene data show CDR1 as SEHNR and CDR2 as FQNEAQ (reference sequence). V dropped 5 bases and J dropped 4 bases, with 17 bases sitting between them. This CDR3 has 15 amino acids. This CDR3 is CASSLTREGGYGYTF. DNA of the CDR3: TGTGCCAGCAGCCTGACTAGGGAAGGTGGCTATGGCTACACCTTC.

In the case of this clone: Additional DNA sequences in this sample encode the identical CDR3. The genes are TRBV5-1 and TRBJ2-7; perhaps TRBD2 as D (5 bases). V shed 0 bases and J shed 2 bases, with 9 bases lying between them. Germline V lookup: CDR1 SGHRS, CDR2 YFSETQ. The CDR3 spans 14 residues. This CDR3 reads CASSLGGGPYEQYF. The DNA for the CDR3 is TGCGCCAGCAGCTTGGGAGGAGGCCCCTACGAGCAGTACTTC.

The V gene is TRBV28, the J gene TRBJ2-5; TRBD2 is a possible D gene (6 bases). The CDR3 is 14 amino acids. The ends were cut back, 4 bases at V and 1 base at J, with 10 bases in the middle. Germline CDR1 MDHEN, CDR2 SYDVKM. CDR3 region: CASSSAGTQETQYF. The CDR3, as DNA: TGTGCCAGCAGTTCTGCGGGGACCCAAGAGACCCAGTACTTC.

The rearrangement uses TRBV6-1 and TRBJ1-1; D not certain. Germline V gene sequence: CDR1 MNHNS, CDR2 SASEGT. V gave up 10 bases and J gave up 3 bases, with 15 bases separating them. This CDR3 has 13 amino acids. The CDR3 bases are TGTGCCACCCCCGGCGACATTTACACTGAAGCTTTCTTT. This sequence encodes CATPGDIYTEAFF.

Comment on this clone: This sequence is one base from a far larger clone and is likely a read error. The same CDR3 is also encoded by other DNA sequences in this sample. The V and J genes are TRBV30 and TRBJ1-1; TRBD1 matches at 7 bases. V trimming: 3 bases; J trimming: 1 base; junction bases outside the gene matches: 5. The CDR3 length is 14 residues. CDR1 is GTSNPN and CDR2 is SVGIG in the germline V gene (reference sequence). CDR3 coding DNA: TGTGCCTGGAGAGGTCAGGGGGGGAACACTGAAGCTTTCTTT. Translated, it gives CAWRGQGGNTEAFF. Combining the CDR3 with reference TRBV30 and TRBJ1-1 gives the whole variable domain SQTIHQWPATLVQPVGSPLSLECTVEGTSNPNLYWYRQAAGRGLQLLFYSVGIGQISSEVPQNLSASRPQDRQFILSSKKLLLSDSGFYLCAWRGQGGNTEAFFGQGTRLTVV.

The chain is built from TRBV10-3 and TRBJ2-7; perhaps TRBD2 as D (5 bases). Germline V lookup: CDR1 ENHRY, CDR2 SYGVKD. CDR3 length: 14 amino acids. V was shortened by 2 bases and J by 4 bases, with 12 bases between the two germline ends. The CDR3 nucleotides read TGTGCCATCAGTGAGAGGAGCGGACCATACGAGCAGTACTTC. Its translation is CAISERSGPYEQYF.

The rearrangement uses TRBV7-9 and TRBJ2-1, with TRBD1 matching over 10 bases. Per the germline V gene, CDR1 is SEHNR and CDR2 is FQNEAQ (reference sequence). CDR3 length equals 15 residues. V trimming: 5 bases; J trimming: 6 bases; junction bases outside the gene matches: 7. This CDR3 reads CASSPRDRGANEQFF. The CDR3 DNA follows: TGTGCCAGCAGCCCCCGGGACAGGGGAGCCAATGAGCAGTTCTTC.

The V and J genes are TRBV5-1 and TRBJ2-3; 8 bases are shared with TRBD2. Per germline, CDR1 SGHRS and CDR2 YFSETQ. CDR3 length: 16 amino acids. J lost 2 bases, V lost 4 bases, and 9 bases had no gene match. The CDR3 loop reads CASSAASGGFTDTQYF. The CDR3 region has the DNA TGCGCCAGCAGCGCAGCGAGCGGGGGCTTCACAGATACGCAGTATTTT.